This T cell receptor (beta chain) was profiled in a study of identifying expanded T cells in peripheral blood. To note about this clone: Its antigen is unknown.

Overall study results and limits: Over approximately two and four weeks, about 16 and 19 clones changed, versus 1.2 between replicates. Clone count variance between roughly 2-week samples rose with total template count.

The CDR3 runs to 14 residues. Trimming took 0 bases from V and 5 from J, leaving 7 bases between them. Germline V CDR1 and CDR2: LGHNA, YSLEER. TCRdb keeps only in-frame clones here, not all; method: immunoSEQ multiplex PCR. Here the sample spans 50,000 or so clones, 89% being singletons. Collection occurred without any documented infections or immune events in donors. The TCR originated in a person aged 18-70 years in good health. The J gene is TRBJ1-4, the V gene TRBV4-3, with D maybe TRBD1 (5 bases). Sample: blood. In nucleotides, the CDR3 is TGCGCCAGCAGCCAAGACAGGGCCAATGAAAAACTGTTTTTT. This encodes CASSQDRANEKLFF.